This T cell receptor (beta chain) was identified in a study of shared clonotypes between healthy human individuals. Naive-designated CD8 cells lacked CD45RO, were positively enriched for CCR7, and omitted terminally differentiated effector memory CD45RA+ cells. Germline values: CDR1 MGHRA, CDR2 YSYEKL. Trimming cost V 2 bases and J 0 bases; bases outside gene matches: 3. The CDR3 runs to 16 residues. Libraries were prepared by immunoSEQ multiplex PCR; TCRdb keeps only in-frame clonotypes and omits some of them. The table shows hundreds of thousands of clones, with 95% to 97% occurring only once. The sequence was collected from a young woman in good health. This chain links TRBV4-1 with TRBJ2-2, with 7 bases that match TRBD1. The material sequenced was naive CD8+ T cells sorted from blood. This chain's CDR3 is CASSQRDSANTGELFF. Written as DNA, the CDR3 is TGCGCCAGCAGCCAACGGGACAGCGCGAACACCGGGGAGCTGTTTTTT.